The clone carrying this T cell receptor beta chain was recorded a few times. The antigen is not known. In germline, CDR1 is SQVTM, CDR2 ANQGSEA. The ends lost 6 bases at V and 5 bases at J; junction bases unmatched: 6. The CDR3 runs to 13 residues. The record originates from a study of identical twins. Whole-study results and caveats: Memory repertoires lacked the insertion deficit that abundant cord blood beta clonotypes showed.

With template switching, a universal primer site was added, and the cDNA carried unique molecular identifiers. Each CDR3 protein is one row after TCRdb ran MiXCR on the 5' RACE reads. The sample holds a few hundred thousand distinct CDR3 sequences, roughly 9% seen once. Each donor was a healthy Caucasian. The sequence derives from a woman aged 45-60 years in good health. The V call is TRBV29-1, the J call TRBJ2-2, with TRBD2 matching over 7 bases. Sequencing was performed on naive T cells sorted from blood. As DNA, the CDR3 is TGCAGCGTGACGGAGGGAGGGACCGGGGAGCTGTTTTTT. Encoded protein: CSVTEGGTGELFF.